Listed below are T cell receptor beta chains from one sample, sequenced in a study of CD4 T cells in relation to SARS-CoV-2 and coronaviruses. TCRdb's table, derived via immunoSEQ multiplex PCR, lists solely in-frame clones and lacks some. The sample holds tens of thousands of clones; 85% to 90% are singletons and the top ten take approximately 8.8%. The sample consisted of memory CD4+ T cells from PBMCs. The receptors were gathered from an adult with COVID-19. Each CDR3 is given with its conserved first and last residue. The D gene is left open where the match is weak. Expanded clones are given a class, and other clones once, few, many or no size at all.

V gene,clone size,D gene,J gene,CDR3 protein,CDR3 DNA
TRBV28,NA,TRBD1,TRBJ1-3,CASSLRPGGSGNTIYF,TGTGCCAGCAGTTTACGCCCAGGGGGAAGCGGAAACACCATATATTTT
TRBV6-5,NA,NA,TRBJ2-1,CASSRGADEQFF,TGTGCCAGCAGCCGAGGGGCGGATGAGCAGTTCTTC
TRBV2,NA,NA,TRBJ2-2,CASTPGRSDTGELFF,TGTGCCAGCACGCCCGGGCGTTCCGACACCGGGGAGCTGTTTTTT
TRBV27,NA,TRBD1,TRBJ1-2,CASSSPQTGSYGYTF,TGTGCCAGCAGTTCACCACAGACAGGGAGCTATGGCTACACCTTC
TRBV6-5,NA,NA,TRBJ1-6,CASSWRDSPLHF,TGTGCCAGCAGTTGGCGAGATTCACCCCTCCACTTT
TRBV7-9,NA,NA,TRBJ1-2,CASGYGYTF,TGTGCCAGCGGATATGGCTACACCTTC
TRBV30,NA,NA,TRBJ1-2,CAWHRQIRGDGYTF,TGTGCCTGGCACCGACAAATCCGAGGGGATGGCTACACCTTC
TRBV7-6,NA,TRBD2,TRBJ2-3,CASSSGAGSSTDTQYF,TGTGCCAGCAGCTCAGGAGCGGGGTCTAGCACAGATACGCAGTATTTT
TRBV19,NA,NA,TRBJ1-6,CASSPGGSPPLHF,TGTGCCAGTAGTCCCGGGGGCAGTCCACCCCTCCACTTT
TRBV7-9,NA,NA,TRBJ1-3,CASSPSGNTIYF,TGTGCCAGCAGCCCCTCTGGAAACACCATATATTTT
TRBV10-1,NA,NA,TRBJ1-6,CASSEKAGTSPLHF,TGCGCCAGCAGTGAGAAGGCAGGGACTTCACCCCTCCACTTT
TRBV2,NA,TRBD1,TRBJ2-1,CASRDRLYNEQFF,TGTGCCAGCCGGGACAGATTATACAATGAGCAGTTCTTC
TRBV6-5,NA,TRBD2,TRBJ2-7,CASSYSRSGGLYEQYF,TGTGCCAGCAGTTACTCGCGTAGCGGGGGCCTCTACGAGCAGTACTTC
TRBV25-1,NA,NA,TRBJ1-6,CASSVGQLGISPLHF,TGTGCCAGCAGTGTCGGACAGCTGGGTATTTCACCCCTCCACTTT
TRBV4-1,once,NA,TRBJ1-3,CASSQDQGNRNTIYF,TGCGCCAGCAGCCAAGATCAGGGAAATCGAAACACCATATATTTT
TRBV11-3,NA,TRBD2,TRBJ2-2,CASSLGAGALNTGELFF,TGTGCCAGCAGCTTAGGAGCGGGGGCGCTCAACACCGGGGAGCTGTTTTTT
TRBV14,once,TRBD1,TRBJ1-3,CASSATGAGNTIYF,TGTGCCAGCAGCGCCACAGGGGCTGGAAACACCATATATTTT
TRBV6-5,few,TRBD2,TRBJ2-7,CASSYPSSSGTYEQYF,TGTGCCAGCAGTTACCCTTCCTCTAGCGGTACCTACGAGCAGTACTTC
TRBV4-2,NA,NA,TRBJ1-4,CASSQNQDRVEKLFF,TGTGCCAGCAGCCAAAACCAGGACAGAGTTGAAAAACTGTTTTTT
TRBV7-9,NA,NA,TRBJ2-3,CASSLEGSTDTQYF,TGTGCCAGCAGCTTAGAAGGCTCCACAGATACGCAGTATTTT
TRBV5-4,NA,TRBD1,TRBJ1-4,CASSQGDGGPNEKLFF,TGTGCCAGCAGCCAGGGGGACGGGGGACCTAATGAAAAACTGTTTTTT
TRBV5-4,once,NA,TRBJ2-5,CASSFRESQETQYF,TGTGCCAGCAGCTTCCGGGAAAGTCAAGAGACCCAGTACTTC
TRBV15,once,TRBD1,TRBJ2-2,CATSPTQTGQGRYTGELFF,TGTGCCACCAGCCCCACGCAAACCGGACAGGGAAGGTACACCGGGGAGCTGTTTTTT
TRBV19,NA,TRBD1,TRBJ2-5,CASSQGQGSGTQYF,TGTGCCAGTAGCCAGGGACAGGGAAGTGGGACCCAGTACTTC
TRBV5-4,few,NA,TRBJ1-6,CASSLPVNNSPLHF,TGTGCCAGCAGCTTGCCGGTAAATAATTCACCCCTCCACTTT
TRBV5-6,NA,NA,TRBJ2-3,CASSLPRGTGRLTDTQYF,TGTGCCAGCAGCCTCCCGAGGGGCACAGGGAGGTTGACAGATACGCAGTATTTT
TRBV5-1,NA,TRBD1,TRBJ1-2,CASSPTGGEGYTF,TGCGCCAGCAGCCCTACAGGGGGCGAAGGCTACACCTTC
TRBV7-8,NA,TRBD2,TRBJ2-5,CASSRGLAKETQYF,TGTGCCAGCAGCAGGGGACTAGCTAAAGAGACCCAGTACTTC
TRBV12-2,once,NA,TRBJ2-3,CASRLVRGGPGDTQYF,TGTGCAAGTCGCTTAGTGCGTGGGGGGCCGGGGGATACGCAGTATTTT
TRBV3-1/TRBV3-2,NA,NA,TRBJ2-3,CASSQGAVEQYF,TGTGCCAGCAGCCAAGGGGCCGTAGAGCAGTATTTT
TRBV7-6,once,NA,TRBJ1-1,CASSLGSRFNTEAFF,TGTGCCAGCAGCTTAGGGAGTCGGTTTAACACTGAAGCTTTCTTT
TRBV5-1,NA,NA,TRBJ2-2,CASSLRDIPPGELFF,TGCGCCAGCAGCTTGCGGGACATTCCCCCCGGGGAGCTGTTTTTT
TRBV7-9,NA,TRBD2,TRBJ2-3,CASGDGTTSTDTQYF,TGTGCCAGCGGAGACGGGACTACCAGCACAGATACGCAGTATTTT
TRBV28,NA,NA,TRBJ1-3,CASGGGNTIYF,TGTGCCAGCGGAGGTGGAAACACCATATATTTT
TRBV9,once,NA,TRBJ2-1,CASSFGRGSYNEQFF,TGTGCCAGCAGCTTCGGCAGGGGCTCCTACAATGAGCAGTTCTTC
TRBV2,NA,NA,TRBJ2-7,CASRGGGTGGAYEQYF,TGTGCCAGCAGGGGAGGAGGAACAGGGGGGGCCTACGAGCAGTACTTC
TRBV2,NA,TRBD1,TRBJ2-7,CASRGQGEGHEQYF,TGTGCCAGCAGGGGACAGGGCGAGGGGCACGAGCAGTACTTC
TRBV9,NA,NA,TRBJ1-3,CASSGRGGNTIYF,TGTGCCAGCAGCGGGCGGGGTGGAAACACCATATATTTT
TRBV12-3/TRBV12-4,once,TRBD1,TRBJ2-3,CADGQGGDTQYF,TGTGCCGACGGACAGGGAGGAGATACGCAGTATTTT
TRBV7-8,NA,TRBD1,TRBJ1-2,CASSLVAQGAGSYTF,TGTGCCAGCAGCTTAGTCGCACAGGGGGCGGGTAGCTACACCTTC
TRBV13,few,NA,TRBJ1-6,CASSPGATNSPLHF,TGTGCCAGCAGCCCAGGGGCTACTAATTCACCCCTCCACTTT
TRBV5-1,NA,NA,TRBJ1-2,CASSLDRAHYGYTF,TGCGCCAGCAGCTTGGACAGGGCGCACTATGGCTACACCTTC